These 18 T cell receptor beta chains originate from one sample sequenced in a study of beta chain features in type 1 diabetes. General study findings and limits: Type 1 diabetes patients showed a moderate but significant shortening of TCRB CDR3s in all four CD4+ subsets.

For these TCRs, the target antigens are not known. Expressed TCRB transcripts were sequenced after all isolated RNA was converted to cDNA. Assay: immunoSEQ multiplex PCR; the TCRdb copy retains only in-frame clones and omits some. The repertoire holds about 710,000 clones, with more than 13% as singletons. The sample consisted of naive CD4+ T cells from blood. The receptors come from a man aged 18 to 30 with type 1 diabetes.

With respect to this clone: Sequence at one end of the junction differs from germline and may be a read error. The gene calls are TRBV28 and TRBJ1-1, with D possibly TRBD1 on 5 matching bases. Germline loops: CDR1 MDHEN, CDR2 SYDVKM. This CDR3 is 11 amino acids long. As DNA, the CDR3 is TGTGCCAGCAGACACCGGGACTCCGTGGTCTTT. It encodes CASRHRDSVVF.

This clone turned up a few times. The rearrangement links TRBV7-2 to TRBJ2-3; no reliable D call. Germline CDR1 reads SGHTA; CDR2 reads FQGNSA. The CDR3 contains 13 residues. Between the trimmed V and J ends, which lost 5 bases and 5 bases, there was a span of 11 bases. CDR3 nucleotide sequence: TGTGCCAGCAGCAGTCGGCCCGGAGATACGCAGTATTTT. Amino acid sequence: CASSSRPGDTQYF. The full variable domain, completed using reference TRBV7-2 and TRBJ2-3, is GAGVSQSPSNKVTEKGKDVELRCDPISGHTALYWYRQSLGQGLEFLIYFQGNSAPDKSGLPSDRFSAERTGGSVSTLTIQRTQQEDSAVYLCASSSRPGDTQYFGPGTRLTVL.

This clone was found a few times. This chain uses TRBV28 with TRBJ1-1; 10 nucleotides agree with TRBD1. CDR1 MDHEN and CDR2 SYDVKM come from the germline V gene. CDR3 length: 15 residues. The V segment lost 6 bases and the J segment 4 bases; nucleotides outside the gene matches: 8. CDR3 DNA: TGTGCCAGCAGCCAACTCCGGGACAGGGGCACTGAAGCTTTCTTT. It yields the protein CASSQLRDRGTEAFF.

This clone showed up just a few times. This chain uses TRBV6-6 with TRBJ1-1; maybe TRBD1 (5 bases). The germline V gene has CDR1 MNHNY and CDR2 SVGAGI (reference sequence). The CDR3 spans 14 residues. Between the trimmed V and J ends, which lost 5 bases and 4 bases, there was a span of 14 bases. As DNA, the CDR3 is TGTGCCAGCAGTCGTCCCATTCAGGGCACTGAAGCTTTCTTT. The encoded protein is CASSRPIQGTEAFF.

The chain is built from TRBV9 and TRBJ2-5; D not resolved. Germline loops: CDR1 SGDLS, CDR2 YYNGEE. The V end was cut by 0 bases, the J end by 1 base, with 19 bases between. CDR3 length: 18 amino acids. CDR3 DNA: TGTGCCAGCAGCGTAGGGCTCGTGGGGTGGGGATCCCAAGAGACCCAGTACTTC. Its translation is CASSVGLVGWGSQETQYF.

This clone occurred a few times. V usage is TRBV9 and J usage is TRBJ2-3, with a tentative D call TRBD2 (7 bases). V was pared by 1 base and J by 2 bases, with 17 bases between. In germline, CDR1 is SGDLS, CDR2 YYNGEE. This CDR3 is 17 amino acids long. The CDR3 reads CASSVSPIGGLTDTQYF. The CDR3 DNA reads TGTGCCAGCAGCGTATCCCCCATCGGGGGGCTCACAGATACGCAGTATTTT.

The chain combines TRBV6-1 with TRBJ2-7; the D gene could be TRBD1 or TRBD2 (5 bases each). Trimming removed 1 base from V and 5 bases from J, with 12 bases in between. Germline V gene sequence: CDR1 MNHNS, CDR2 SASEGT. This CDR3 has 14 amino acids. The DNA for the CDR3 is TGTGCCAGCAGTGAAGGCAGGGACGTGCACGAGCAGTACTTC. This codes for CASSEGRDVHEQYF.

This clone has a handful of counts. This chain links TRBV7-2 with TRBJ1-4, with 9 positions matching TRBD1. The germline gives CDR1 SGHTA, CDR2 FQGNSA. V was clipped by 5 bases and J by 8 bases; unmatched bases: 9. The CDR3 runs to 15 residues. The CDR3 DNA follows: TGTGCCAGCAGCCTCTACAGGGGGCCCGGAGAAAAACTGTTTTTT. Translation: CASSLYRGPGEKLFF.

The chain recombines TRBV7-2 with TRBJ2-7; 11 nucleotides agree with TRBD1. Trimming removed 5 bases from V and 2 bases from J; junction bases left unmatched: 5. The germline V gene has CDR1 SGHTA and CDR2 FQGNSA. The CDR3 runs to 15 residues. The CDR3 sequence is CASSAGTGGPYEQYF. The DNA of the CDR3 is TGTGCCAGCAGCGCCGGGACAGGGGGTCCCTACGAGCAGTACTTC.

This clone appeared a few times. This rearrangement joins TRBV10-3 to TRBJ2-2; TRBD2 agrees at 9 bases. This CDR3 has 16 amino acids. Germline values: CDR1 ENHRY, CDR2 SYGVKD. With 6 bases clipped from V and 0 bases from J, the junction kept 5 bases outside the gene matches. CDR3 amino acids: CAIRSGGLTNTGELFF. The CDR3 DNA is TGTGCCATCAGGAGCGGGGGGCTCACGAACACCGGGGAGCTGTTTTTT.

This clone was seen more than once but under ten times. The J gene is TRBJ2-7, the V gene TRBV27; 10 bases are shared with TRBD2. With 6 bases clipped from V and 5 bases from J, the junction kept 10 bases outside the gene matches. The germline V gene has CDR1 MNHEY and CDR2 SMNVEV (reference sequence). CDR3 length equals 15 residues. CDR3: CASSFIAGGRNEQYF. The CDR3 DNA follows: TGTGCCAGCAGCTTCATAGCGGGGGGAAGGAACGAGCAGTACTTC.

This clone has only a few counts. At one end the junction does not follow the germline gene, possibly because of a read error. The rearrangement links TRBV7-7 to TRBJ2-7; 7 bases fit TRBD1. Germline CDR1 SSHAT, CDR2 FNYEAQ (reference sequence). The CDR3 sequence is 15 residues long. The CDR3 protein is CASSLARDRTYEQYF. DNA of the CDR3: TGTGCTAGCAGCTTGGCCCGGGACAGAACCTACGAGCAGTACTTC.

The J gene is TRBJ2-1, the V gene TRBV7-2; 14 bases match TRBD2. Germline V gene data show CDR1 as SGHTA and CDR2 as FQGNSA. The CDR3 consists of 17 residues. The trim removed 5 bases at V and 2 bases at J, leaving 5 bases unmatched. The CDR3: CASSRTGLAGAYNEQFF. CDR3 DNA: TGTGCCAGCAGCCGAACGGGACTAGCGGGGGCCTACAATGAGCAGTTCTTC.

The chain links TRBV5-6 to TRBJ1-1; D is unresolved. The CDR3 is 15 residues long. Germline V gives CDR1 SGHDT, CDR2 YYEEEE. Deletions cut 1 base from V and 0 bases from J, with 10 bases between. The CDR3 nucleotides are TGTGCCAGCAGCTTGATAGGGAATATGAACACTGAAGCTTTCTTT. Its protein product is CASSLIGNMNTEAFF.

This clone was seen only a few times. The chain carries TRBV6-6 and TRBJ2-5; D gene unclear. The CDR3 is 12 amino acids. V was shortened by 5 bases and J by 9 bases, with 13 bases between the two germline ends. Germline lookup yields CDR1 MNHNY and CDR2 SVGAGI (reference sequence). The CDR3 sequence is CASSPDRLAQYF. The CDR3 region has the DNA TGTGCCAGCAGTCCCGACCGGTTAGCCCAGTACTTC.

The V gene is TRBV25-1, the J gene TRBJ1-2, with D unresolved. The CDR3 has 13 amino acids. Per germline, CDR1 MGHDK and CDR2 SYGVNS. V was cut by 7 bases and J by 7 bases, with 16 bases left in between. CDR3 nucleotide sequence: TGTGCCAGCACCTCCCCGTCCCTTCCTGGCTACACCTTC. Its translation: CASTSPSLPGYTF.

This rearrangement joins TRBV29-1 to TRBJ2-7; 12 bases match TRBD2. Trimming cost V 7 bases and J 7 bases; bases outside gene matches: 17. Germline lookup yields CDR1 SQVTM and CDR2 ANQGSEA. CDR3 length: 16 residues. This CDR3 reads CSAQGLAGGSLGEQYF. Written as DNA, the CDR3 is TGCAGCGCACAAGGGCTAGCGGGAGGGTCGCTGGGGGAGCAGTACTTC.

The table lists this clone with a few counts. Other DNA variants within this sample encode the same CDR3. This chain uses TRBV19 with TRBJ2-3; D remains ambiguous. V lost 3 bases to trimming and J lost 0 bases, with 4 bases between them. The CDR3 has 13 amino acids. Germline V lookup: CDR1 LNHDA, CDR2 SQIVND (reference sequence). This CDR3 reads CASSIGSTDTQYF. Here the CDR3 DNA reads TGTGCCAGTAGTATCGGCAGCACAGATACGCAGTATTTT.